This T cell receptor beta chain was captured by sequencing in a study of blood T cell repertoires in COVID-19. About the research overall: Researchers got acute and convalescent COVID-19 samples from the United States, Italy and Spain. Sources were T cells, B-cell-depleted T cells, or PBMCs; the material itself was cDNA or gDNA.

Trimming stripped 4 bases from V and 6 bases from J, with 15 bases between. Germline values: CDR1 LGHDT, CDR2 YNNKEL (reference sequence). The CDR3 is 14 residues long. In the authors' workflow: Cell counts per sample came from amplifying reference gene primers. Only in-frame clones appear in the TCRdb table, and some are missing; sequencing was by immunoSEQ multiplex PCR. That table supplies the V and J calls and clone size; D and trimming were determined from the DNA. Here the sample spans about 150,000 clones, around 84% being singletons. V and J are TRBV3-1 (or the pseudogene TRBV3-2) and TRBJ1-2; tentatively, D is TRBD1 (6 bases). The material sequenced was peripheral blood. The TCR was taken from a man in his fifties or sixties with active or convalescent COVID-19. CDR3 DNA sequence: TGTGCCAGCAGCCTAACAGGGATGGGGAATGGCTACACCTTC. This translates into CASSLTGMGNGYTF.